This T cell receptor beta chain was identified in a study of cytomegalovirus exposure and HLA in healthy donors. Findings of the study overall: In a later analysis, productive TCRs from donors in an Asian-associated ancestry cluster reportedly carried fewer N-insertions than the cohort mean. Among the sequence variants, a highly shared cluster was likely an artifact of sequencing. The analysis excluded some indistinguishable V segments, including TRBV6-2 and TRBV6-3.

The germline V gene encodes CDR1 SGHRS and CDR2 YFSETQ. This CDR3 is 17 amino acids long. V was pared by 3 bases and J by 4 bases, with 17 bases between. As regards this clone: Its antigen is currently unknown.

60 Vbeta and 13 Jbeta primers were used in PCR. Assay used: immunoSEQ multiplex PCR; TCRdb lists only in-frame clones, some missing. This listing includes nearly 200,000 clones. The chain couples TRBV5-1 to TRBJ2-6; possibly TRBD1 for D (5 bases). Sequences were obtained from PBMCs. The receptor comes from a boy aged 5-17 years in good health and CMV-seronegative. The CDR3 region is CASSSFLGPIGANVLTF. The CDR3 DNA follows: TGCGCCAGCAGCTCCTTTCTGGGGCCTATAGGGGCCAACGTCCTGACTTTC.